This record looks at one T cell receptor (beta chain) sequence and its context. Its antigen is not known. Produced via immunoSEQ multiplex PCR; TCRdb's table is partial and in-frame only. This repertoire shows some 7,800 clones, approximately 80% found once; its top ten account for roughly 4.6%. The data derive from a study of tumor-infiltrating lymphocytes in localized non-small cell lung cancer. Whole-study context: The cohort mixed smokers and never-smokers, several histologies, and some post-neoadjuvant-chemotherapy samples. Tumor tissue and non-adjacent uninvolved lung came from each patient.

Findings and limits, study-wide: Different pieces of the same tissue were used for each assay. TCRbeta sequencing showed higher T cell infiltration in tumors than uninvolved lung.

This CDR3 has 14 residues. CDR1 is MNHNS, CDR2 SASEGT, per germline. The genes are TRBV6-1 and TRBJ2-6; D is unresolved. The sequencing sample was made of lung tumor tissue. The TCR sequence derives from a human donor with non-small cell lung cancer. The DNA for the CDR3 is TGTGCTGCGAATTCCCCGGAGGGGGCCAACGTCCTGACTTTC. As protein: CAANSPEGANVLTF.